This TCR beta chain was observed in a study of blood T cell repertoires in COVID-19. For the study at large: The United States, Italy and Spain supplied acute and convalescent COVID-19 samples.

Trimming shortened V by 7 bases and J by 2 bases, and 15 bases separated the two germline ends. CDR3 length: 15 amino acids. Germline CDR1 MDHEN, CDR2 SYDVKM. As originally analysed: The authors estimated nucleated cell counts from reference gene primer amplification. Profiling relied on immunoSEQ multiplex PCR, and the TCRdb table lists in-frame clones only, not all of them. For V, J and clone size, that table is used; D and trimming come from the DNA. The data show under 250,000 clones, more than 70% seen once. This TCR was recovered from a man at least 80 years old with acute or convalescent COVID-19. The sequenced material came from peripheral blood. The rearrangement joins TRBV28 to TRBJ2-1; D possibly corresponds to TRBD1 (6 bases). CDR3 in DNA: TGTGCCAGCACAAAACAGGGCAGACCCTACAATGAGCAGTTCTTC. Its translation is CASTKQGRPYNEQFF.